Described below is a single T cell receptor (beta chain) sequence and its context. Its matching antigen is unknown. The CDR3 totals 15 residues. These data come from a study of monozygotic twins with inflammatory bowel disease. Overall study findings and caveats: IBD patients, compared with healthy twins, shared fewer clonotypes with others (especially with disease activity). The data did not back a single strong IBD-associated clonotype or signal.

From its re-call of the 5' RACE reads, TCRdb lists each CDR3 protein once, without DNA. The specimen's table records some 450,000 distinct CDR3 sequences. Someone took a roughly 2.5 ml blood sample from each of the donors. Whole blood without T cell sorting served as the source of isolated total RNA. The sequenced sample was blood. This TCR was recovered from a human donor with ulcerative colitis or Crohn's disease, or a healthy co-twin of an affected twin (not recorded which). This chain uses TRBV12-3 or TRBV12-4 with TRBJ2-2; the TCRdb D gene call, TRBD2, has no DNA to confirm it. The CDR3 loop reads CASSRGGSGTGELFF.